The 27 T cell receptor beta chains in this list originate from one sample, sequenced in a study of CD8 T cells in ankylosing spondylitis. TCRdb fed the 5' RACE reads into MiXCR, producing one record per CDR3 protein. The table records around 330,000 distinct CDR3 sequences, roughly 12% of them present only once. Source material: blood, either unsorted or a sorted T cell fraction (not recorded which). The receptors were sampled from a female donor with ankylosing spondylitis or in good health (not recorded which).

This clonotype was seen at least ten times. The CDR3 bases are TGTGCCATCAGTGGTTTGGCGGGGAGCTATGGCTACACCTTC. Translated: CAISGLAGSYGYTF. The gene calls are TRBV10-3 and TRBJ1-2; D is unresolved. In germline, CDR1 is ENHRY, CDR2 SYGVKD. Trimming shortened V by 4 bases and J by 4 bases, and 13 bases separated the two germline ends. This CDR3 is built from 14 residues.

This clonotype showed up many times. The chain has TRBV13 and TRBJ2-3; the D is unclear. Trimming took 4 bases from V and 4 from J, leaving 9 bases between them. Germline assignment: CDR1 PRHDT and CDR2 FYEKMQ (reference sequence). CDR3 length: 13 residues. The CDR3 DNA reads TGTGCCAGCAGCTCCCGCCTTGCAGATACGCAGTATTTT. Protein sequence: CASSSRLADTQYF.

The chain uses TRBV27 and TRBJ2-7; 7 bases line up with TRBD2. This CDR3 is 13 amino acids long. Germline V gene data show CDR1 as MNHEY and CDR2 as SMNVEV (reference sequence). V lost 6 bases and J lost 0; bases outside the gene matches: 2. CDR3 bases: TGTGCCAGCAGGGGGGGGGGCTCCTACGAGCAGTACTTC. The encoded protein is CASRGGGSYEQYF.

This clonotype was seen repeatedly, ten times or more. The V call is TRBV5-1, the J call TRBJ2-3; D is uncertain. The germline V and J ends were trimmed by 2 bases and 3 bases, with 10 bases remaining between them. Germline V gene lookup returns CDR1 SGHRS and CDR2 YFSETQ. This CDR3 spans 14 amino acids. The CDR3 DNA follows: TGCGCCAGCAGCTTCAGAGGCAAGACAGATACGCAGTATTTT. It specifies CASSFRGKTDTQYF.

This clonotype was recorded many times. This sequence joins TRBV11-1 and TRBJ2-3, with 10 nucleotides matching TRBD1. Germline assignment: CDR1 SGHAT and CDR2 FQDESV (reference sequence). V was clipped by 4 bases and J by 0 bases; unmatched bases: 10. The CDR3 has 18 amino acids. The CDR3 DNA reads as TGTGCCAGCAGCTCAGTTGGGACAGGGGTCCTTAGCACAGATACGCAGTATTTT. Its translation: CASSSVGTGVLSTDTQYF.

This clonotype came up a few times. This chain joins TRBV27 and TRBJ2-5; possibly TRBD2 for D (5 bases). Germline assignment: CDR1 MNHEY and CDR2 SMNVEV (reference sequence). The CDR3 runs 13 residues. V shed 8 bases and J shed 2 bases, with 12 bases lying between them. The chain's CDR3 is CASRRRRQETQYF. Written as DNA, the CDR3 is TGTGCCAGCCGTCGGAGGCGGCAAGAGACCCAGTACTTC.

This clonotype has just a few counts. The chain recombines TRBV7-2 with TRBJ2-2; possible D gene TRBD1, 6 bases. The CDR3 length is 15 residues. V was trimmed by 1 base and J by 3 bases, leaving 9 bases between them. CDR1 is SGHTA and CDR2 is FQGNSA in the germline V gene. CDR3 sequence: CASSLVGGYTGELFF. Here the CDR3 DNA reads TGTGCCAGCAGCTTAGTTGGGGGCTACACCGGGGAGCTGTTTTTT.

This clonotype was observed a few times. This chain connects TRBV7-9 to TRBJ2-7, with 7 nucleotides matching TRBD2. CDR3 size: 14 residues. V was clipped by 11 bases and J by 2 bases; unmatched bases: 12. The germline CDR1 and CDR2 sequences are SEHNR and FQNEAQ (reference sequence). In DNA, the CDR3 is TGTGCCCTTAGGCCCACTAGCGATCCCTACGAGCAGTACTTC. Translation gives CALRPTSDPYEQYF.

This clonotype was seen a few times. The rearrangement links TRBV28 to TRBJ2-5, with D hard to call. From germline, CDR1 is MDHEN and CDR2 SYDVKM. V was cut by 3 bases and J by 4 bases, with 9 bases left in between. The CDR3 length is 13 residues. The CDR3 coding sequence is TGTGCCAGCAGTTTCGAGGTTCGAGAGACCCAGTACTTC. This gives the protein CASSFEVRETQYF.

This clonotype was observed at least ten times. The V and J genes are TRBV29-1 and TRBJ2-2, with 8 nucleotides matching TRBD2. The CDR3 has 14 amino acids. V trimming: 5 bases; J trimming: 7 bases; junction bases outside the gene matches: 9. CDR1 and CDR2 (germline): SQVTM, ANQGSEA. The CDR3 sequence: CSVSGREEGGELFF. CDR3 nucleotide sequence: TGCAGCGTTTCTGGGCGGGAGGAAGGCGGGGAGCTGTTTTTT.

As DNA, the CDR3 is TGCAGTGCTAGAAAAGATGGGACTAGCGGTTACAATGAGCAGTTCTTC. Translated, it gives CSARKDGTSGYNEQFF. V gene TRBV20-1 combines with J gene TRBJ2-1, with 11 bases aligning to TRBD2. Germline V gene lookup returns CDR1 DFQATT and CDR2 SNEGSKA (reference sequence). The CDR3 extends over 16 amino acids. Trimming at V came to 2 bases and at J to 4 bases, leaving 7 bases not matched to a gene.

At least ten counts were recorded for this clonotype. V and J are TRBV4-2 and TRBJ1-4; 7 nucleotides align to TRBD1. CDR1 is LGHNA, CDR2 YNFKEQ, per germline. The CDR3 totals 16 residues. V shed 0 bases, J shed 10 bases, and the junction held 11 bases outside the gene matches. The CDR3 coding sequence is TGTGCCAGCAGCCAAGACCCCGGACAGGCGAGCTCAAAACTGTTTTTT. It is translated as CASSQDPGQASSKLFF.

The rearrangement links TRBV27 to TRBJ1-1, with D possibly TRBD1 on 5 matching bases. Deletions cut 5 bases from V and 5 bases from J, with 12 bases between. This CDR3 comprises 13 residues. CDR1 and CDR2 from the germline V gene are MNHEY and SMNVEV (reference sequence). CDR3 sequence: CASSTRGFTEAFF. The CDR3 DNA sequence: TGTGCCAGCAGTACTAGGGGTTTTACTGAAGCTTTCTTT.

This clonotype occurred many times. V and J are TRBV20-1 and TRBJ2-3, with a tentative D call TRBD2 (6 bases). The CDR3 covers 15 residues. Germline-derived CDR1 and CDR2 are DFQATT and SNEGSKA (reference sequence). V shed 7 bases and J shed 8 bases, with 25 bases lying between them. The CDR3, as DNA: TGCAGTGTCGCCCTTCCCGGGACTCCTTTTCCTACGCAGTATTTT. Protein: CSVALPGTPFPTQYF.

There are many counts of this clonotype. The chain has TRBV12-3 or TRBV12-4 and TRBJ1-5; no definite D call. Trimming cost V 10 bases and J 6 bases, with 13 bases left between them. The CDR3 has 12 amino acids. CDR3: CAISAGIQPQHF. Written as DNA, the CDR3 is TGTGCCATTTCCGCGGGGATTCAGCCCCAGCATTTT.

The V and J genes are TRBV12-3 or TRBV12-4 and TRBJ2-4; 13 nucleotides match TRBD2. V shed 7 bases and J 9 bases; nucleotides not matched to a gene: 6. This CDR3 has 14 amino acids. CDR3: CASNGLAGVGIQYF. The CDR3 DNA follows: TGTGCCAGCAACGGACTAGCGGGGGTCGGCATTCAGTACTTC.

Concerning this clonotype itself: Germline and junction disagree at one end, which may indicate a read error. The chain has TRBV20-1 and TRBJ2-7, with 9 nucleotides matching TRBD1. The CDR3 sequence is 17 residues long. CDR1 and CDR2 from the germline V gene are DFQATT and SNEGSKA (reference sequence). For the CDR3, the DNA is TGCTGTGCTAGATCCGGGACAGGGCCTCTTTCGGCCTACGAGCAGTACTTC. It is translated as CCARSGTGPLSAYEQYF.

The V call is TRBV5-5, the J call TRBJ1-1; no clear D gene. Trimming cost V 5 bases and J 1 base, with 12 bases left between them. Germline V gives CDR1 SGHKS, CDR2 YYEKEE (reference sequence). The CDR3 sequence is 14 residues long. The DNA for the CDR3 is TGTGCCAGCAGGGTTTCTACAGCGAACACTGAAGCTTTCTTT. It is translated as CASRVSTANTEAFF.

The chain joins TRBV5-1 to TRBJ2-5; 9 nucleotides align to TRBD1. V trimming: 7 bases; J trimming: 4 bases; junction bases outside the gene matches: 11. CDR1 and CDR2 from the germline V gene are SGHRS and YFSETQ. The length of the CDR3 is 15 residues. The CDR3 here is CASGPLGGQGETQYF. The CDR3 DNA reads TGCGCCAGCGGACCTTTAGGGGGACAGGGAGAGACCCAGTACTTC.

The table lists this clonotype with many counts. V gene TRBV29-1 combines with J gene TRBJ2-1; D may be TRBD1 or TRBD2 (5 bases each). The CDR3 loop spans 17 amino acids. Germline lookup yields CDR1 SQVTM and CDR2 ANQGSEA. V lost 7 bases and J lost 1, with 23 bases in between. The CDR3 DNA sequence: TGCAGCGAAAAGGGGCTATCTGGACGAGGGTCCTACAATGAGCAGTTCTTC. This codes for CSEKGLSGRGSYNEQFF.

The V and J genes are TRBV11-2 and TRBJ2-5; a possible D gene is TRBD2 (5 bases). V lost 1 base and J lost 5, with 14 bases in between. Germline V gene data show CDR1 as SGHAT and CDR2 as FQNNGV. This CDR3 comprises 15 residues. DNA for the CDR3: TGTGCCAGCAGCTTAGTTACAGCGGTGGGGGAGACCCAGTACTTC. This encodes CASSLVTAVGETQYF.

This clonotype was observed a handful of times. In DNA form, the CDR3 reads TGCAGTGCTACCACGACTAGCGGGAGGGCCAGTAGTGAGCAGTTCTTC. This sequence encodes CSATTTSGRASSEQFF. The chain recombines TRBV20-1 with TRBJ2-1; 14 positions match TRBD2. The V gene end was trimmed by 4 bases and the J gene end by 9 bases; junction bases not matched to a gene: 11. The germline V gene has CDR1 DFQATT and CDR2 SNEGSKA (reference sequence). The CDR3 length is 16 residues.

Concerning this clonotype: A single base separates this from a much larger clone, so it may be a read error. In this CDR3 the conserved last residue, phenylalanine or tryptophan, is missing, so a read error is likely. This chain connects TRBV4-1 to TRBJ1-5; 7 bases line up with TRBD1. There are 14 residues in the CDR3. V dropped 1 base and J dropped 5; count of bases not matched to a gene: 2. Germline V gene sequence: CDR1 MGHRA, CDR2 YSYEKL. The CDR3 DNA follows: TGCGCCAGCAGCCAAGCAGACAGGGATCAGCCCCAGCATTCT. This encodes CASSQADRDQPQHS.

This clonotype was counted a few times. The rearrangement joins TRBV5-1 to TRBJ1-1; D not resolved. CDR3 length equals 13 residues. V was shortened by 2 bases and J by 0 bases, with 5 bases between the two germline ends. Germline V CDR1 and CDR2: SGHRS, YFSETQ. In nucleotides, the CDR3 is TGCGCCAGCAGCTTCACCATGAACACTGAAGCTTTCTTT. Its protein product is CASSFTMNTEAFF.

This clonotype was counted at least ten times. The rearrangement uses TRBV7-2 and TRBJ2-5; 8 bases fit TRBD1. Germline assignment: CDR1 SGHTA and CDR2 FQGNSA. The CDR3 extends over 17 amino acids. V trimming: 0 bases; J trimming: 5 bases; junction bases outside the gene matches: 11. The DNA of the CDR3 is TGTGCCAGCAGCTTAGCCAGGACAGGGTTTTTGGGCGAGACCCAGTACTTC. Protein sequence: CASSLARTGFLGETQYF.

This clonotype was found many times. J is TRBJ1-1 and V is TRBV15; no clear D. Germline V gene lookup returns CDR1 LNHNV and CDR2 YYDKDF (reference sequence). There are 13 residues in the CDR3. V was shortened by 0 bases and J by 7 bases, with 9 bases between the two germline ends. CDR3 sequence (DNA): TGTGCCACCAGCAGAGATTTCCGTATTGAAGCTTTCTTT. Amino acid sequence: CATSRDFRIEAFF.

This clonotype has more than one count but fewer than ten. The genes are TRBV12-3 or TRBV12-4 and TRBJ2-4, with D maybe TRBD2 (6 bases). V was shortened by 0 bases and J by 8 bases, with 11 bases between the two germline ends. The CDR3 is made up of 14 amino acids. The CDR3 DNA sequence: TGTGCCAGCAGTTTAGCGCTGCCGGGGGACATTCAGTACTTC. Amino acid sequence: CASSLALPGDIQYF.